A single sample gave rise to the 21 T cell receptor beta chains below, sequenced in a study of blood T cell repertoires in COVID-19. Repertoires were generated with immunoSEQ multiplex PCR, while TCRdb's copy carries only in-frame clones and drops some. The table has some 250,000 clones, about 86% seen once. Material for sequencing was peripheral blood. The receptors come from a man between 50 and 59 years old with active or convalescent COVID-19.

CDR3 DNA sequence: TGTGCCAGCAGTCGTGGCGGGGGCTACTCTGGAAACACCATATATTTT. Translated, it gives CASSRGGGYSGNTIYF. J is TRBJ1-3 and V is TRBV6-6, with a weak D call TRBD1 (6 bases). This CDR3 is 16 amino acids long. V gave up 5 bases and J gave up 0 bases, with 14 bases separating them. The V gene's germline CDR1 is MNHNY and CDR2 SVGAGI (reference sequence).

A few counts support this clone. This chain uses TRBV5-6 with TRBJ1-1, with 8 bases matching TRBD1. Germline V gene lookup returns CDR1 SGHDT and CDR2 YYEEEE. This CDR3 is 15 amino acids long. V was pared by 4 bases and J by 0 bases, with 5 bases of the junction left unmatched. The CDR3 nucleotides read TGTGCCAGCAGCGCCACAGGGGGGATGAACACTGAAGCTTTCTTT. It yields the protein CASSATGGMNTEAFF.

The V gene is TRBV4-2, the J gene TRBJ1-5, with D perhaps TRBD1 (5 bases). Between the trimmed V and J ends, which lost 3 bases and 5 bases, there was a span of 14 bases. Per germline, CDR1 LGHNA and CDR2 YNFKEQ. The CDR3 length is 15 residues. The CDR3 coding sequence is TGTGCCAGCAGCCATCAAATCCTCAGGGATCAGCCCCAGCATTTT. Its translation is CASSHQILRDQPQHF.

A few counts support this clone. The rearrangement links TRBV7-2 to TRBJ2-2, with 9 bases identical to TRBD1. CDR1 and CDR2 from the germline V gene are SGHTA and FQGNSA. V shed 5 bases, J shed 6 bases, and the junction held 7 bases outside the gene matches. The CDR3 is 15 residues long. CDR3 nucleotides: TGTGCCAGCAGCCTACAGGGGGCCTTCGCCGGGGAGCTGTTTTTT. Its translation is CASSLQGAFAGELFF. Looking up the rest from reference TRBV7-2 and TRBJ2-2 gives the full variable domain: GAGVSQSPSNKVTEKGKDVELRCDPISGHTALYWYRQSLGQGLEFLIYFQGNSAPDKSGLPSDRFSAERTGGSVSTLTIQRTQQEDSAVYLCASSLQGAFAGELFFGEGSRLTVL.

V gene TRBV19 combines with J gene TRBJ2-1; 12 bases are a match to TRBD2. Looked up from germline, CDR1 is LNHDA and CDR2 is SQIVND (reference sequence). The CDR3 is 18 residues long. J was trimmed by 2 bases and V by 4 bases; bases with no gene match: 9. CDR3 nucleotides: TGTGCCAGTAGTAAGACTAGCGGGGGCCCTTCGACCTACAATGAGCAGTTCTTC. Its protein product is CASSKTSGGPSTYNEQFF. The whole variable domain, remainder taken from reference TRBV19 and TRBJ2-1, is DGGITQSPKYLFRKEGQNVTLSCEQNLNHDAMYWYRQDPGQGLRLIYYSQIVNDFQKGDIAEGYSVSREKKESFPLTVTSAQKNPTAFYLCASSKTSGGPSTYNEQFFGPGTRLTVL.

V and J are TRBV24-1 and TRBJ2-7, with D possibly matching TRBD1 (7 bases). This CDR3 is built from 12 residues. Between the trimmed V and J ends, which lost 9 bases and 6 bases, there was a span of 14 bases. The V gene's germline CDR1 is KGHDR and CDR2 SFDVKD. In DNA, the CDR3 is TGTGCCACCCGCAGGGGGGAAGGCGAGCAGTACTTC. Its translation: CATRRGEGEQYF.

DNA for the CDR3: TGTGCCAGCGCCACACCCAGCGGGGGGGCCATCGGGGAGCTGTTTTTT. Its translation is CASATPSGGAIGELFF. The chain links TRBV11-2 to TRBJ2-2; TRBD2 matches 10 bases. This CDR3 has 16 residues. Trimming took 8 bases from V and 7 from J; bases not matched to a gene: 13. Germline CDR1 SGHAT, CDR2 FQNNGV. Full variable domain (missing parts from reference TRBV11-2 and TRBJ2-2): EAGVAQSPRYKIIEKRQSVAFWCNPISGHATLYWYQQILGQGPKLLIQFQNNGVVDDSQLPKDRFSAERLKGVDSTLKIQPAKLEDSAVYLCASATPSGGAIGELFFGEGSRLTVL.

The V and J genes are TRBV19 and TRBJ1-2; 11 bases fit TRBD1. Germline CDR1 is LNHDA and CDR2 is SQIVND (reference sequence). CDR3 size: 14 residues. V trimming: 9 bases; J trimming: 8 bases; junction bases outside the gene matches: 11. The CDR3 DNA follows: TGTGCCAGCGCGTCCCGGGACAGGGGGAGAGGCTACACCTTC. It translates to CASASRDRGRGYTF.

This chain uses TRBV18 with TRBJ2-1; D may be TRBD1 (5 bases). Germline loops: CDR1 KGHSH, CDR2 LQKENI. Trimming removed 0 bases at V and 7 bases at J, with 13 bases between. The CDR3 is 15 residues long. The CDR3 protein is CASSPPWAAGNEQFF. For the CDR3, the DNA is TGTGCCAGCTCACCACCTTGGGCGGCAGGGAATGAGCAGTTCTTC.

The chain recombines TRBV6-5 with TRBJ2-3; the match to TRBD1 covers 8 bases. V trimming: 8 bases; J trimming: 0 bases; junction bases outside the gene matches: 7. This CDR3 spans 15 amino acids. The germline gives CDR1 MNHEY, CDR2 SVGAGI. The CDR3 is CASGSDRGSTDTQYF. The CDR3 DNA is TGTGCCAGCGGATCTGACAGGGGTAGCACAGATACGCAGTATTTT.

The V call is TRBV18, the J call TRBJ1-6; D is possibly TRBD1 (5 bases). Germline lookup yields CDR1 KGHSH and CDR2 LQKENI. V gave up 6 bases and J gave up 13 bases, with 22 bases separating them. This CDR3 has 15 residues. The CDR3 DNA reads as TGTGCCAGCTCCCCGAGGAGGGGCCGGGAAAATCCCCTCCACTTT. Protein: CASSPRRGRENPLHF.

This chain uses TRBV10-3 with TRBJ2-3; the match to TRBD2 covers 9 bases. V shed 7 bases and J 2 bases; nucleotides not matched to a gene: 4. Germline CDR1 is ENHRY and CDR2 is SYGVKD. This CDR3 spans 14 amino acids. The CDR3 reads CAITRGGVTDTQYF. The CDR3, as DNA: TGTGCCATCACTCGCGGGGGGGTCACAGATACGCAGTATTTT.

V gene TRBV18 combines with J gene TRBJ1-5; tentative D call: TRBD1 (6 bases). The germline V and J ends were trimmed by 3 bases and 7 bases, with 13 bases remaining between them. The CDR3 sequence is 14 residues long. The germline gives CDR1 KGHSH, CDR2 LQKENI. Here the CDR3 reads CASSPSAGDQPQHF. The CDR3 DNA follows: TGTGCCAGCTCACCTTCGGCAGGGGACCAGCCCCAGCATTTT.

V gene TRBV27 combines with J gene TRBJ2-5; the D gene is possibly TRBD2 (7 bases). Deletions cut 3 bases from V and 6 bases from J, with 17 bases between. This CDR3 is 15 amino acids long. The germline gives CDR1 MNHEY, CDR2 SMNVEV (reference sequence). CDR3 sequence: CASSFRSGGIKTQYF. The CDR3 bases are TGTGCCAGCAGTTTCAGGTCGGGGGGCATAAAGACCCAGTACTTC.

This clone appeared a single time. A much larger clone is a single base away; this may be a read error. This specimen includes other DNA sequences encoding the same CDR3. The rearrangement joins TRBV27 to TRBJ2-2; a weak D match, TRBD2 (5 bases). Germline loops: CDR1 MNHEY, CDR2 SMNVEV (reference sequence). This CDR3 has 15 residues. CDR3 sequence: CASSVIPANTGELFF. The CDR3 nucleotides are TGTGCCAGCAGTGTAATCCCCGCGAACACCGGGGAGTTGTTTTTT.

The chain couples TRBV4-2 to TRBJ1-2, with 12 bases matching TRBD1. After removal of 0 bases from V and 4 bases from J, the junction contained 6 bases not matched to a gene. Per germline, CDR1 LGHNA and CDR2 YNFKEQ. The CDR3 runs 17 residues. CDR3 in amino acids: CASSQERGQGAIYGYTF. Written as DNA, the CDR3 is TGTGCCAGCAGCCAAGAAAGGGGACAGGGGGCGATCTATGGCTACACCTTC.

This chain uses TRBV7-2 with TRBJ2-5; 8 bases agree with TRBD2. With 0 bases clipped from V and 5 bases from J, the junction kept 11 bases outside the gene matches. Germline assignment: CDR1 SGHTA and CDR2 FQGNSA. The CDR3 length is 17 residues. The CDR3 DNA reads as TGTGCCAGCAGCTTAGCCTCGCGGGGGGCGCCGGTGGAGACCCAGTACTTC. Translation: CASSLASRGAPVETQYF.

A few counts support this clone. CDR3 protein: CASSVATTSGGFQETQYF. The CDR3, as DNA: TGTGCCAGCAGCGTAGCTACGACTAGCGGGGGTTTCCAAGAGACCCAGTACTTC. V and J are TRBV9 and TRBJ2-5; 12 nucleotides agree with TRBD2. This CDR3 spans 18 amino acids. Per the germline V gene, CDR1 is SGDLS and CDR2 is YYNGEE. V shed 0 bases and J 1 base; nucleotides not matched to a gene: 7.

The chain has TRBV5-4 and TRBJ2-7; no firm D call. Between the trimmed V and J ends, which lost 1 base and 0 bases, there was a span of 5 bases. The germline V gene has CDR1 SGHNT and CDR2 YYREEE (reference sequence). This CDR3 region has 13 residues. The DNA for the CDR3 is TGTGCCAGCAGCTTGCTCCTCTCCTACGAGCAGTACTTC. The encoded protein is CASSLLLSYEQYF.

The chain joins TRBV4-3 to TRBJ1-2; 8 nucleotides match TRBD1. Germline V gene sequence: CDR1 LGHNA, CDR2 YSLEER. This CDR3 contains 15 residues. After removal of 0 bases from V and 5 bases from J, the junction contained 5 bases not matched to a gene. CDR3 amino acids: CASSQDQGQDYGYTF. For the CDR3, the DNA is TGCGCCAGCAGCCAAGATCAGGGACAGGATTATGGCTACACCTTC.

The chain employs TRBV7-2 and TRBJ1-4, with D possibly being TRBD1 (6 bases). The V gene lost 3 bases and the J gene lost 8 bases, with 19 bases spanning the gap. CDR3 size: 16 residues. The germline CDR1 and CDR2 sequences are SGHTA and FQGNSA. This CDR3 is CASSFKGRDNWEKLFF. In DNA, the CDR3 is TGTGCCAGCAGCTTTAAGGGCCGGGACAATTGGGAAAAACTGTTTTTT.